The present T cell receptor (beta chain) was sequenced within a study of T-cell reconstitution after alpha-beta-depleted transplantation in children. General observations from the study: Day-60 TCRbeta diversity that was high in some patients was derived from surviving recipient T cells and thymic progenitors. Alpha-beta T cells about two months after transplant reportedly derived from several hundred expanded graft clones. At one year after transplant, newly produced T cells mostly accounted for T-cell counts and diversity.

As it was prepared, the TCRbeta library received unique molecular identifiers. TCRdb reprocessed the PCR reads with MiXCR, giving one entry per CDR3 protein. The data contain hundreds of thousands of distinct CDR3 sequences, under 15% of them singletons. The CDR3 loop spans 13 amino acids. Trimming took off 4 bases at V and 12 bases at J, with 17 bases between the two ends. Germline-derived CDR1 and CDR2 are KGHDR and SFDVKD. Points on this clonotype: The antigen remains undetermined. A much larger clone differs by one base, so this may be a read error.

This sequence originates from a girl aged 2-10 years with congenital amegakaryocytic thrombocytopenia, due to receive a stem cell transplant. Sequenced here: PBMCs, sampled before TCRalphabeta/CD19-depleted stem cell transplant. The chain joins TRBV24-1 to TRBJ1-2; no reliable D call. CDR3 residues: CATSDSLTGGDTF. The CDR3 nucleotides read TGTGCCACCAGTGACTCCTTGACCGGCGGCGACACCTTC.